A selection of T cell receptor beta chains follows, all from one sample in a study of T cells in localized non-small cell lung cancer. TCRdb's table, derived via immunoSEQ multiplex PCR, lists solely in-frame clones and lacks some. The table lists 45,000 to 60,000 clones, over 75% of them singletons. This specimen consisted of peripheral blood, obtained before any cancer treatment. These receptor sequences come from a female donor over 55 with stage II squamous cell lung carcinoma. The CDR3 runs from the conserved cysteine through the conserved F or W. Each record gives: D gene, J gene, clone size, V gene, CDR3 protein, CDR3 DNA. A D gene is named only where the DNA matches it firmly. Clone sizes are given selectively: once, few, many, or a class where the clone is expanded.

NA TRBJ1-2 few TRBV5-6 CASSQDGGIYGYTF TGTGCCAGCAGCCAGGATGGGGGAATTTATGGCTACACCTTC
NA TRBJ1-3 NA TRBV23-1 CASTQNGTALSSGNTIYF TGCGCCAGCACCCAAAATGGCACAGCCCTTAGTAGTGGAAACACCATATATTTT
TRBD2 TRBJ2-1 NA TRBV7-2 CASSLAGSGAYNEQFF TGTGCCAGCAGCTTAGCAGGTAGCGGGGCCTACAATGAGCAGTTCTTC
TRBD1 TRBJ2-6 NA TRBV7-8 CASSSSPLQGLGANVLTF TGTGCCAGCAGCTCATCGCCACTACAGGGGCTTGGGGCCAACGTCCTGACTTTC
NA TRBJ2-3 NA TRBV27 CASSLGGAADTQYF TGTGCCAGCAGTTTGGGAGGTGCCGCAGATACGCAGTATTTT
NA TRBJ1-2 NA TRBV5-5 CASSIMGGAGSGYTF TGTGCCAGCAGCATCATGGGGGGCGCCGGGTCTGGCTACACCTTC
TRBD1 TRBJ1-4 NA TRBV11-2 CASSRGQGSEKLFF TGTGCCAGCAGCAGGGGACAGGGTAGCGAAAAACTGTTTTTT
NA TRBJ2-7 NA TRBV15 CATSRGGPSYEQYF TGTGCCACCAGCAGAGGGGGACCCAGCTACGAGCAGTACTTC
TRBD1 TRBJ2-7 few TRBV10-3 CAISESQDRGHEQYF TGTGCCATCAGTGAGTCGCAGGACAGGGGCCACGAGCAGTACTTC
TRBD1 TRBJ2-1 NA TRBV25-1 CASSDPRTGRNEQFF TGTGCCAGCAGTGATCCACGGACAGGGAGGAATGAGCAGTTCTTC
NA TRBJ2-3 NA TRBV19 CASSMLGSDTDTQYF TGTGCCAGTAGTATGCTGGGTTCCGACACAGATACGCAGTATTTT
TRBD2 TRBJ2-3 NA TRBV5-6 CASSLVSSGGSLDTQYF TGTGCCAGCAGCTTGGTGTCTAGCGGGGGGTCCTTGGATACGCAGTATTTT
NA TRBJ1-1 NA TRBV25-1 CASSVRGVGTEAFF TGTGCCAGCAGTGTAAGGGGGGTTGGCACTGAAGCTTTCTTT
NA TRBJ1-4 NA TRBV27 CASSWGGEKLFF TGTGCCAGCAGTTGGGGAGGGGAAAAACTGTTTTTT
TRBD1 TRBJ2-2 NA TRBV6-5 CASRRQGNGELFF TGTGCCAGCAGAAGACAGGGGAACGGGGAGCTGTTTTTT
NA TRBJ2-7 NA TRBV9 CASSVTAMSEQYF TGTGCCAGCAGCGTAACGGCAATGAGTGAGCAGTACTTC
TRBD1 TRBJ2-7 once TRBV5-6 CASSFRTGGPYEQYF TGTGCCAGCAGCTTTCGGACAGGGGGGCCCTACGAGCAGTACTTC
NA TRBJ1-1 NA TRBV14 CASSWGRSTEAFF TGTGCCAGCAGTTGGGGTCGATCCACTGAAGCTTTCTTT
NA TRBJ2-2 once TRBV4-3 CASSQDPTGTNTGELFF TGCGCCAGCAGCCAAGATCCTACGGGAACGAACACCGGGGAGCTGTTTTTT
TRBD1 TRBJ1-1 NA TRBV9 CASSLSDRGHTEAFF TGTGCCAGCAGCCTTTCGGACAGGGGTCACACTGAAGCTTTCTTT
NA TRBJ1-2 NA TRBV28 CASSGSGPGDYGYTF TGTGCCAGCAGTGGTTCAGGGCCTGGAGACTATGGCTACACCTTC
NA TRBJ2-7 NA TRBV7-9 CASSLVGRTYEQYF TGTGCCAGCAGCTTAGTGGGCAGGACCTACGAGCAGTACTTC
TRBD1 TRBJ2-2 NA TRBV30 CAWRTGSNTGELFF TGTGCCTGGAGGACAGGGTCGAACACCGGGGAGCTGTTTTTT
NA TRBJ1-2 few TRBV5-4 CASSLAGGYGYTF TGTGCCAGCAGCTTGGCGGGTGGGTATGGCTACACCTTC
TRBD1 TRBJ1-4 once TRBV14 CASSHHRGSELFF TGTGCCAGCAGCCACCACAGGGGGAGTGAACTGTTTTTT
NA TRBJ1-1 NA TRBV2 CASILLRGTTEAFF TGTGCCAGCATTTTGCTAAGGGGGACCACTGAAGCTTTCTTT
NA TRBJ2-2 once TRBV5-4 CASKPGPANTGELFF TGTGCCTCAAAACCAGGTCCCGCGAACACCGGGGAGCTGTTTTTT
NA TRBJ2-1 NA TRBV5-1 CASSLVSGAGEQFF TGCGCCAGCAGCTTGGTGTCGGGGGCCGGTGAGCAGTTCTTC
NA TRBJ2-7 NA TRBV30 CAWSTLTGGEQYF TGTGCCTGGAGTACCCTAACCGGGGGCGAGCAGTACTTC
NA TRBJ1-4 NA TRBV7-9 CASSFGGRGFNEKLFF TGTGCCAGCAGCTTTGGGGGCCGGGGATTTAATGAAAAACTGTTTTTT
NA TRBJ2-7 NA TRBV7-6 CASSSDAGSSYEQYF TGTGCCAGCAGCTCTGACGCGGGGAGCTCCTACGAGCAGTACTTC
NA TRBJ1-2 NA TRBV30 CAWSVFGLRDIYGYTF TGTGCCTGGAGTGTTTTTGGCCTCCGGGACATCTATGGCTACACCTTC
NA TRBJ1-1 medium-sized TRBV19 CASSREGGTEAFF TGTGCCAGTAGTAGAGAGGGGGGAACTGAAGCTTTCTTT
NA TRBJ1-5 NA TRBV6-1 CASSEFIMPSNQPQHF TGTGCCAGCAGTGAATTTATTATGCCTAGCAATCAGCCCCAGCATTTT
NA TRBJ2-1 NA TRBV18 CASSPFGNEQFF TGTGCCAGCTCACCATTCGGCAATGAGCAGTTCTTC
TRBD2 TRBJ2-1 few TRBV11-2 CASSLGAGAYNEQFF TGTGCCAGCAGCTTAGGAGCGGGGGCTTACAATGAGCAGTTCTTC
NA TRBJ1-2 NA TRBV5-1 CASSLRESNYGYTF TGCGCCAGCAGCTTGCGAGAGAGTAACTATGGCTACACCTTC
TRBD1 TRBJ1-3 NA TRBV18 CASSPSGTGDSGNTLYF TGTGCCAGCTCACCGAGCGGGACAGGGGACTCTGGAAACACCTTATATTTT
TRBD1 TRBJ1-3 NA TRBV6-5 CASSYSSRGKGNTIYF TGTGCCAGCAGTTACTCATCCAGGGGGAAGGGAAACACCATATATTTT
NA TRBJ2-3 few TRBV11-2 CASSLEADTQYF TGTGCCAGCAGCCTAGAGGCTGATACGCAGTATTTT
NA TRBJ1-2 few TRBV7-8 CASSFDSNYGYTF TGTGCCAGCAGCTTCGACAGCAACTATGGCTACACCTTC
NA TRBJ2-2 NA TRBV5-1 CASSLTQINTGELFF TGCGCCAGCAGCTTGACTCAGATTAACACCGGGGAGCTGTTTTTT
NA TRBJ2-5 NA TRBV14 CASSQLDVKGETQYF TGTGCCAGCAGCCAATTGGACGTCAAGGGGGAGACCCAGTACTTC
NA TRBJ2-7 once TRBV11-3 CASSLEPRPFYEQYF TGTGCCAGCAGCTTAGAACCCAGACCATTCTACGAGCAGTACTTC
NA TRBJ2-7 NA TRBV10-1 CASSEGTSGSYEQYF TGCGCCAGCAGTGAGGGGACTTCAGGCTCCTACGAGCAGTACTTC
TRBD1 TRBJ1-4 NA TRBV10-3 CAISQGAPNEKLFF TGTGCCATCTCACAGGGGGCCCCTAATGAAAAACTGTTTTTT
NA TRBJ1-1 NA TRBV19 CASSQQLNTEAFF TGTGCCAGTAGTCAACAGTTGAACACTGAAGCTTTCTTT